The 14 T cell receptor beta chains below come from one sample, sequenced in a study of blood T cell repertoires in COVID-19. Sequencing used immunoSEQ multiplex PCR; TCRdb keeps in-frame clones, though not all of them. The table includes roughly 250,000 clones, roughly 88% detected once. Sequencing was done on a sample of PBMCs or T cells enriched from blood (not recorded which). These receptors all stem from a woman aged 40 to 55 with acute COVID-19.

This clone was counted once. The chain couples TRBV6-4 to TRBJ2-3; D remains unclear. The V gene lost 4 bases and the J gene lost 2 bases, with 7 bases spanning the gap. The germline gives CDR1 MRHNA, CDR2 SNTAGT. The CDR3 is 13 amino acids. This CDR3 is CASSALVTDTQYF. The CDR3 coding sequence is TGTGCCAGCAGTGCCCTAGTCACAGATACGCAGTATTTT.

This sequence joins TRBV29-1 and TRBJ2-1; the D gene is possibly TRBD1 (5 bases). CDR3 length: 13 residues. Germline-derived CDR1 and CDR2 are SQVTM and ANQGSEA. Deletions cut 4 bases from V and 8 bases from J, with 15 bases between. CDR3 sequence: CSVGKGQGYEQFF. In DNA, the CDR3 is TGCAGCGTTGGAAAGGGCCAGGGCTATGAGCAGTTCTTC.

This chain joins TRBV3-1 (or the pseudogene TRBV3-2) and TRBJ2-1, with 7 bases that match TRBD2. Germline V gene data show CDR1 as LGHDT and CDR2 as YNNKEL (reference sequence). V lost 4 bases and J lost 15; bases outside the gene matches: 12. CDR3 length equals 13 residues. The CDR3 sequence is CASSPGWGRDRFF. The CDR3 DNA is TGTGCCAGCAGCCCTGGTTGGGGGAGGGATCGGTTCTTC.

This clone came up once. This chain links TRBV10-2 with TRBJ1-4, with D unresolved. This CDR3 is 14 amino acids long. V lost 3 bases to trimming and J lost 8 bases, with 13 bases between them. Germline V gene data show CDR1 as WSHSY and CDR2 as SAAADI. CDR3 DNA: TGCGCCAGCAGTGATAGCAGTTTGGAGGAAAAACTGTTTTTT. Its translation: CASSDSSLEEKLFF.

This chain uses TRBV15 with TRBJ2-2, with 7 bases matching TRBD1. The V gene end was trimmed by 1 base and the J gene end by 0 bases; junction bases not matched to a gene: 5. There are 17 residues in the CDR3. Germline CDR1 and CDR2: LNHNV and YYDKDF (reference sequence). CDR3 region: CATSRGARGSNTGELFF. DNA of the CDR3: TGTGCCACCAGCAGAGGTGCCAGGGGGTCGAACACCGGGGAGCTGTTTTTT.

This chain uses TRBV7-6 with TRBJ2-5; the D gene is possibly TRBD1 (6 bases). This CDR3 spans 13 amino acids. V was shortened by 3 bases and J by 5 bases, with 10 bases between the two germline ends. Germline loops: CDR1 SGHVS, CDR2 FNYEAQ. The CDR3 here is CASSFQGLETQYF. For the CDR3, the DNA is TGTGCCAGCAGCTTCCAGGGGCTGGAGACCCAGTACTTC.

The rearrangement links TRBV7-2 to TRBJ2-3; TRBD2 aligns across 10 bases. V dropped 1 base and J dropped 0; count of bases not matched to a gene: 7. This CDR3 has 18 amino acids. CDR1 is SGHTA, CDR2 FQGNSA, per germline. The CDR3, as DNA: TGTGCCAGCAGCTTAGGGACTAGCGGACCCCCTAGCACAGATACGCAGTATTTT. Its protein product is CASSLGTSGPPSTDTQYF.

The chain recombines TRBV6-1 with TRBJ2-3; 10 nucleotides align to TRBD2. The V and J ends lost 4 bases and 1 base, in that order; junction bases with no gene match: 11. Germline V lookup: CDR1 MNHNS, CDR2 SASEGT. The length of the CDR3 is 18 residues. The DNA for the CDR3 is TGTGCCAGCAGTGTCGACCGAATCGGACTAGCGGGCACAGATACGCAGTATTTT. It yields the protein CASSVDRIGLAGTDTQYF.

DNA for the CDR3: TGTGCCAGCAGCCAAGTAGCGGGAGTTGTAGATACGCAGTATTTT. This sequence encodes CASSQVAGVVDTQYF. This chain joins TRBV3-1 (or the pseudogene TRBV3-2) and TRBJ2-3; 9 bases match TRBD2. This CDR3 comprises 15 residues. The trim removed 1 base at V and 5 bases at J, leaving 4 bases unmatched. Per the germline V gene, CDR1 is LGHDT and CDR2 is YNNKEL (reference sequence).

V usage is TRBV19 and J usage is TRBJ1-2; D is possibly TRBD1 (6 bases). Between the trimmed V and J ends, which lost 7 bases and 4 bases, there was a span of 13 bases. The CDR3 runs 13 residues. Looked up from germline, CDR1 is LNHDA and CDR2 is SQIVND (reference sequence). The CDR3 here is CASTETGSYGYTF. The CDR3 region has the DNA TGTGCCAGTACCGAAACAGGGAGCTATGGCTACACCTTC.

This clone was detected once. This chain joins TRBV4-1 and TRBJ2-3; 8 nucleotides align to TRBD2. Trimming at V came to 1 base and at J to 4 bases, leaving 7 bases not matched to a gene. Germline CDR1 and CDR2: MGHRA and YSYEKL. The CDR3 is 16 residues long. The CDR3 spells CASSQGRAGGADTQYF. The CDR3 DNA follows: TGCGCCAGCAGCCAAGGGCGGGCGGGAGGCGCAGATACGCAGTATTTT.

V is TRBV2 and J is TRBJ2-1; the match to TRBD2 covers 11 bases. From germline, CDR1 is SNHLY and CDR2 FYNNEI. The ends lost 2 bases at V and 4 bases at J; junction bases unmatched: 10. The CDR3 covers 18 residues. DNA of the CDR3: TGTGCCAGCAGTGAATGGGGACTAGCGGCGACCTTATACAATGAGCAGTTCTTC. Translation: CASSEWGLAATLYNEQFF.

This clone was observed a handful of times. J is TRBJ1-3 and V is TRBV5-1; a weak D match, TRBD1 (6 bases). The V and J ends lost 6 bases and 4 bases respectively, with 11 bases between them. The CDR3 totals 13 residues. Germline CDR1 SGHRS, CDR2 YFSETQ. The CDR3 reads CASTRDIGNTIYF. CDR3 bases: TGCGCCAGCACCCGGGACATCGGAAACACCATATATTTT.

V gene TRBV28 combines with J gene TRBJ1-2; D gene unclear. The V end lost 1 base, the J end lost 8 bases, and 8 bases lay between the germline ends. Germline V CDR1 and CDR2: MDHEN, SYDVKM. The CDR3 runs 12 residues. The CDR3 DNA reads as TGTGCCAGCAGTTTATCCCGGAGGGGCTACACCTTC. Translation gives CASSLSRRGYTF.